The 7 T cell receptor beta chains in this list originate from one sample, sequenced in a study of shared T cell receptors in the human thymus. Clones were read by immunoSEQ multiplex PCR, and TCRdb kept only the in-frame ones, dropping some. There are under 850,000 clones in the sample; more than 75% occur only once, and roughly 0.0097% lies in the top ten. The same data also contributed to another study, on human thymus T cells.

The sample comprised thymocytes. The receptors derive from a boy in the first two years of life with a congenital heart defect.

J is TRBJ2-1 and V is TRBV29-1; 11 nucleotides agree with TRBD2. After removal of 4 bases from V and 2 bases from J, the junction contained 1 base not matched to a gene. Germline lookup yields CDR1 SQVTM and CDR2 ANQGSEA. This CDR3 has 14 amino acids. The DNA of the CDR3 is TGCAGCGTTGTGACTAGCGGGACCTACAATGAGCAGTTCTTC. This gives the protein CSVVTSGTYNEQFF.

The rearrangement uses TRBV9 and TRBJ2-7; 7 bases agree with TRBD1. CDR1 and CDR2 from the germline V gene are SGDLS and YYNGEE. This CDR3 is 14 amino acids long. The junction had 8 bases not matched to a gene; V was cut back by 4 bases and J by 4 bases. CDR3 residues: CASSPKQGSYEQYF. The DNA of the CDR3 is TGTGCCAGCAGCCCAAAACAGGGGTCATACGAGCAGTACTTC.

The CDR3 sequence is CASSPFPGLGYGYTF. In nucleotides, the CDR3 is TGTGCCAGCAGCCCCTTTCCAGGGTTAGGCTATGGCTACACCTTC. The chain links TRBV14 to TRBJ1-2; perhaps TRBD1 as D (5 bases). CDR3 size: 15 residues. Germline loops: CDR1 SGHDN, CDR2 FVKESK. Trimming stripped 4 bases from V and 4 bases from J, with 16 bases between.

CDR3 nucleotides: TGTGCCAGCAGCTTAGGGCTAGCGGCCCCTAACTACGAGCAGTACTTC. Translating it yields CASSLGLAAPNYEQYF. The rearrangement uses TRBV7-9 and TRBJ2-7; TRBD2 agrees at 7 bases. Germline loops: CDR1 SEHNR, CDR2 FQNEAQ (reference sequence). The V gene end was trimmed by 1 base and the J gene end by 3 bases; junction bases not matched to a gene: 9. The CDR3 is 16 residues long.

The rearrangement uses TRBV5-4 and TRBJ2-7, with 9 positions matching TRBD2. V shed 1 base, J shed 5 bases, and the junction held 16 bases outside the gene matches. This CDR3 spans 18 amino acids. Looked up from germline, CDR1 is SGHNT and CDR2 is YYREEE (reference sequence). CDR3 protein: CASSLKHGGRARADEQYF. CDR3 bases: TGTGCCAGCAGCTTGAAACATGGCGGGAGGGCCCGGGCCGACGAGCAGTACTTC.

The chain couples TRBV11-2 to TRBJ1-2; TRBD1 is a possible D gene (5 bases). V was trimmed by 0 bases and J by 4 bases, leaving 18 bases between them. This CDR3 has 17 amino acids. CDR1 is SGHAT, CDR2 FQNNGV, per germline. The CDR3: CASSLDQRPGNPYGYTF. CDR3 coding DNA: TGTGCCAGCAGCTTAGATCAGCGCCCAGGGAATCCCTATGGCTACACCTTC.

The chain has TRBV15 and TRBJ2-5, with a possible D match to TRBD2 (5 bases). CDR3 length: 18 amino acids. Looked up from germline, CDR1 is LNHNV and CDR2 is YYDKDF (reference sequence). V lost 0 bases and J 3 bases, leaving 20 bases between the germline ends. The CDR3 DNA is TGTGCCACCAGCAGAGATAGGAGGAGCGGAAAGGGCGAAGAGACCCAGTACTTC. This translates into CATSRDRRSGKGEETQYF. The full variable domain, completed using reference TRBV15 and TRBJ2-5, is DAMVIQNPRYQVTQFGKPVTLSCSQTLNHNVMYWYQQKSSQAPKLLFHYYDKDFNNEADTPDNFQSRRPNTSFCFLDIRSPGLGDTAMYLCATSRDRRSGKGEETQYFGPGTRLLVL.